The 20 T cell receptor beta chains reported below all come from one sample, sequenced in a study of T-cell reconstitution after alpha-beta-depleted transplantation in children. Unique molecular identifiers featured in how the TCRbeta library was prepared. TCRdb reprocessed the PCR reads with MiXCR, giving one entry per CDR3 protein. The repertoire holds about 400,000 distinct CDR3 sequences, with roughly 22% as singletons. The sample was PBMCs from the stem cell graft donor, taken from the stem cell graft. These receptors all stem from a human donor who donated a stem cell graft to a child with acute myeloid leukemia.

This rearrangement joins TRBV28 to TRBJ2-7, with no clear D. Per the germline V gene, CDR1 is MDHEN and CDR2 is SYDVKM. V was shortened by 6 bases and J by 3 bases, with 18 bases between the two germline ends. This CDR3 is built from 15 residues. CDR3 DNA sequence: TGTGCCAGCAGCAAAGTCCTCCGGGCTAGCTACGAGCAGTACTTC. Protein product: CASSKVLRASYEQYF. The whole variable domain, remainder taken from reference TRBV28 and TRBJ2-7, is DVKVTQSSRYLVKRTGEKVFLECVQDMDHENMFWYRQDPGLGLRLIYFSYDVKMKEKGDIPEGYSVSREKKERFSLILESASTNQTSMYLCASSKVLRASYEQYFGPGTRLTVT.

The chain is built from TRBV12-3 or TRBV12-4 and TRBJ1-2; 7 bases are shared with TRBD1. CDR3 length: 13 residues. Losses at the gene ends were 5 bases for V and 10 bases for J; bases not matched to a gene: 10. CDR3 bases: TGTGCCAGCAGTACAAACAGGGGATTGCTCTACACCTTC. This sequence encodes CASSTNRGLLYTF.

The table lists this clonotype with many counts. The chain recombines TRBV6-2 or TRBV6-3 with TRBJ2-3, with D possibly being TRBD2 (6 bases). The ends were cut back, 0 bases at V and 10 bases at J, with 8 bases in the middle. This CDR3 has 12 amino acids. Germline values: CDR1 MNHEY, CDR2 SVGEGT. In DNA form, the CDR3 reads TGTGCCAGCAGTTACTCGACTAGTCCGCAGTATTTT. This gives the protein CASSYSTSPQYF.

This clonotype was counted between two and nine times. The chain is built from TRBV15 and TRBJ2-1; TRBD1 might be the D (6 bases). This CDR3 region has 14 residues. V lost 5 bases, J lost 4 bases, and 12 bases lay in between. Germline assignment: CDR1 LNHNV and CDR2 YYDKDF (reference sequence). The CDR3 DNA follows: TGTGCCACCAGCGGTGGACAGTTTTACAATGAGCAGTTCTTC. This translates into CATSGGQFYNEQFF. Variable domain in full (rest from reference TRBV15 and TRBJ2-1): DAMVIQNPRYQVTQFGKPVTLSCSQTLNHNVMYWYQQKSSQAPKLLFHYYDKDFNNEADTPDNFQSRRPNTSFCFLDIRSPGLGDTAMYLCATSGGQFYNEQFFGPGTRLTVL.

This clonotype was seen a handful of times. V gene TRBV2 combines with J gene TRBJ2-7, with 9 bases identical to TRBD1. V dropped 8 bases and J dropped 3; count of bases not matched to a gene: 5. From germline, CDR1 is SNHLY and CDR2 FYNNEI. The CDR3 is 13 residues long. CDR3 in amino acids: CASLGQGRYEQYF. The CDR3 nucleotides are TGTGCCAGCTTGGGACAGGGCCGCTACGAGCAGTACTTC.

The J gene is TRBJ2-7, the V gene TRBV12-3 or TRBV12-4; D ambiguous. V lost 5 bases to trimming and J lost 8 bases, with 22 bases between them. This CDR3 spans 15 amino acids. The CDR3 DNA reads TGTGCCAGCAGTCCCACCAGCGATAGATCCACAAAGCAGTACTTC. It codes for CASSPTSDRSTKQYF.

This clonotype has a handful of counts. The CDR3 nucleotides read TGCAGCGGTCGGACTAGTCACGATACGCAGTATTTT. Translation: CSGRTSHDTQYF. The V call is TRBV29-1, the J call TRBJ2-3; TRBD2 matches 7 bases. Unmatched junction bases numbered 7, after V lost 7 bases and J lost 6 bases. CDR3 length: 12 residues. Germline CDR1 SQVTM, CDR2 ANQGSEA.

This clonotype was detected ten times or more. This sequence joins TRBV20-1 and TRBJ2-5; the D is unclear. The CDR3 sequence is 12 residues long. V was pared by 6 bases and J by 0 bases, with 8 bases between. Germline CDR1 DFQATT, CDR2 SNEGSKA (reference sequence). The CDR3 region has the DNA TGCAGTGCCGTCGAGCACCAAGAGACCCAGTACTTC. It specifies CSAVEHQETQYF.

V and J are TRBV20-1 and TRBJ2-1; D may be TRBD1 (6 bases). The length of the CDR3 is 15 residues. Germline lookup yields CDR1 DFQATT and CDR2 SNEGSKA (reference sequence). V was pared by 5 bases and J by 5 bases, with 19 bases between. CDR3 region: CSAPNPGAGDNEQFF. Written as DNA, the CDR3 is TGCAGTGCTCCTAATCCAGGGGCAGGGGACAATGAGCAGTTCTTC.

The rearrangement uses TRBV6-1 and TRBJ2-4; 9 nucleotides line up with TRBD2. The ends lost 4 bases at V and 4 bases at J; junction bases unmatched: 2. CDR1 and CDR2 from the germline V gene are MNHNS and SASEGT. This CDR3 is built from 14 residues. CDR3 loop: CASSGLAVKNIQYF. The CDR3 DNA is TGTGCCAGCAGTGGACTAGCGGTAAAAAACATTCAGTACTTC.

This clonotype has a handful of counts. The chain joins TRBV20-1 to TRBJ2-3; D call uncertain. V was shortened by 5 bases and J by 7 bases, with 13 bases between the two germline ends. The CDR3 is 12 amino acids. CDR1 is DFQATT, CDR2 SNEGSKA, per germline (reference sequence). The CDR3 loop is CSAGPRVYTQYF. As DNA, the CDR3 is TGCAGTGCTGGCCCCCGGGTTTATACGCAGTATTTT.

This clonotype has only a few counts. V gene TRBV4-2 combines with J gene TRBJ1-5; 7 bases align to TRBD1. The V gene's germline CDR1 is LGHNA and CDR2 YNFKEQ. The CDR3 is 15 residues long. The trim removed 3 bases at V and 4 bases at J, leaving 6 bases unmatched. Written as DNA, the CDR3 is TGTGCCAGCAGCCATGGACTGGACAGGAATCAGCCCCAGCATTTT. This encodes CASSHGLDRNQPQHF.

V gene TRBV2 combines with J gene TRBJ2-7; no clear D. The CDR3 covers 12 residues. Trimming removed 3 bases at V and 9 bases at J, with 12 bases between. CDR1 SNHLY and CDR2 FYNNEI come from the germline V gene. The CDR3 coding sequence is TGTGCCAGCAGTGACGATCGCCCCGTGCAGTACTTC. Amino acids: CASSDDRPVQYF.

The chain is built from TRBV15 and TRBJ2-1, with 8 bases aligning to TRBD1. Germline V gene data show CDR1 as LNHNV and CDR2 as YYDKDF (reference sequence). CDR3 length: 18 amino acids. The junction had 12 bases not matched to a gene; V was cut back by 0 bases and J by 5 bases. CDR3 sequence reads: CATSRDRMGTGVNNEQFF. CDR3 DNA: TGTGCCACCAGCAGAGATAGGATGGGGACAGGTGTAAACAATGAGCAGTTCTTC.

This clonotype was seen a handful of times. This chain uses TRBV4-3 with TRBJ2-3; no firm D call. V gave up 0 bases and J gave up 6 bases, with 19 bases separating them. CDR1 is LGHNA, CDR2 YSLEER, per germline. The CDR3 covers 17 residues. In nucleotides, the CDR3 is TGCGCCAGCAGCCAAGATCTAACGCGGAGTTCGTCGGATACGCAGTATTTT. Translated, it gives CASSQDLTRSSSDTQYF.

The chain carries TRBV7-9 and TRBJ2-1; a possible D gene is TRBD1 (6 bases). This CDR3 contains 14 residues. CDR1 and CDR2 from the germline V gene are SEHNR and FQNEAQ (reference sequence). Trimming took off 5 bases at V and 4 bases at J, with 12 bases between the two ends. This CDR3 reads CASSKRTVYNEQFF. CDR3 coding DNA: TGTGCCAGCAGCAAGAGGACAGTTTACAATGAGCAGTTCTTC.

This clonotype has a handful of counts. This chain links TRBV7-3 with TRBJ2-1; D gene ambiguous. Per the germline V gene, CDR1 is SGHTA and CDR2 is FQGTGA. The V gene lost 2 bases and the J gene lost 7 bases, with 9 bases spanning the gap. The CDR3 has 13 residues. CDR3 nucleotide sequence: TGTGCCAGCAGCTTAGCCAGAGAGAATGAGCAGTTCTTC. It translates to CASSLARENEQFF.

This chain joins TRBV7-8 and TRBJ2-1, with 8 bases matching TRBD2. Germline-derived CDR1 and CDR2 are SGHVS and FQNEAQ. V trimming: 0 bases; J trimming: 5 bases; junction bases outside the gene matches: 6. The CDR3 is 16 residues long. The chain's CDR3 is CASSLAPGLVNNEQFF. CDR3 coding DNA: TGTGCCAGCAGCTTAGCTCCGGGACTAGTCAACAATGAGCAGTTCTTC.

The J gene is TRBJ1-2, the V gene TRBV6-6; TRBD1 aligns across 7 bases. The CDR3 contains 12 residues. The J segment lost 8 bases and the V segment lost 6 bases, leaving 6 bases of the junction unmatched. Looked up from germline, CDR1 is MNHNY and CDR2 is SVGAGI (reference sequence). For the CDR3, the DNA is TGTGCCAGCAGCAAAACAGGGGTCGGCTACACCTTC. Its protein is CASSKTGVGYTF.

This clonotype has ten or more counts. The rearrangement links TRBV12-3 or TRBV12-4 to TRBJ2-3; D ambiguous. This CDR3 has 14 residues. The V end was cut by 1 base, the J end by 0 bases, with 5 bases between. CDR3 DNA: TGTGCCAGCAGTTTAGGCAGGAGCACAGATACGCAGTATTTT. It is translated as CASSLGRSTDTQYF.